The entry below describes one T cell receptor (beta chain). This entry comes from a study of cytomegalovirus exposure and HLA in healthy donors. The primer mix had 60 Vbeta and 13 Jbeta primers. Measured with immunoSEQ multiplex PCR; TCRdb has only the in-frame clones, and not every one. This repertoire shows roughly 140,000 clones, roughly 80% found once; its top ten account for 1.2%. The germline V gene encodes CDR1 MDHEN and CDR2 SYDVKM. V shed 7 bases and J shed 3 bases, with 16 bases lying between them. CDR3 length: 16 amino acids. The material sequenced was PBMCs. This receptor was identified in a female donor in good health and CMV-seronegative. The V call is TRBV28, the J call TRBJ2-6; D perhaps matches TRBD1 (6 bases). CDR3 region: CASTLRTALGANVLTF. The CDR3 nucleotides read TGTGCCAGCACCCTAAGGACAGCGCTTGGGGCCAACGTCCTGACTTTC.